This TCR beta chain was identified during a study of human T cells and chemical hapten exposure. General study findings and limits: Against controls, expanded TCRs gave rise to significantly more large CDR3 similarity clusters.

The time point here: patch test 1, 2 weeks after DPC sensitization. Treatment described: therapeutic diphenylcyclopropenone sensitization with weekly scalp DPC. Sequencing started from total RNA isolated from unfractionated whole blood. Germline CDR1 and CDR2: MDHEN and SYDVKM. There are 12 residues in the CDR3. Trimming pared 4 bases from V and 5 bases from J, leaving 8 bases between. TCRdb re-called the RACE reads with MiXCR, one entry per CDR3 protein. The sample holds some 53,000 distinct CDR3 sequences; 9.5% to 11% are singletons and the top ten take approximately 1.8%. As regards this clonotype: As yet, its antigen is unknown.

This receptor was obtained from a woman between 40 and 55 years old with alopecia areata. Some clones in this sample may be carry-over from other donors' samples. Specimen: whole blood, collected in connection with sensitization to the hapten diphenylcyclopropenone (DPC). The rearrangement uses TRBV28 and TRBJ2-5; D gene unclear. The CDR3 DNA reads TGTGCCAGCAGTTCGCCTACCGAGACCCAGTACTTC. This gives the protein CASSSPTETQYF.